The 12 T cell receptor beta chains below were found in one sample sequenced in a study of cytotoxic CD8 clonotypes in ibrutinib-treated CLL. Sequencing was performed with immunoSEQ multiplex PCR; in TCRdb, only in-frame clones are kept and a portion is missing. Of over 250,000 clones in the sample, around 76% are singletons; the top ten hold approximately 5.1%. The sequencing here drew on PBMCs, taken at disease progression, from a patient treated with ibrutinib. The receptor source for this set is a human donor with chronic lymphocytic leukemia.

This sequence joins TRBV7-9 and TRBJ1-1; 7 positions agree with TRBD1. This CDR3 is built from 15 residues. Looked up from germline, CDR1 is SEHNR and CDR2 is FQNEAQ (reference sequence). Trimming removed 4 bases from V and 6 bases from J; junction bases left unmatched: 11. CDR3: CASSSIRDSSPEAFF. In DNA, the CDR3 is TGTGCCAGCAGCTCAATCCGGGACAGTAGTCCTGAAGCTTTCTTT.

The J gene is TRBJ1-1, the V gene TRBV6-5; D remains unclear. Trimming took off 2 bases at V and 1 base at J, with 14 bases between the two ends. The germline V gene encodes CDR1 MNHEY and CDR2 SVGAGI. The CDR3 loop spans 16 amino acids. CDR3 nucleotide sequence: TGTGCCAGCAGTTACGGGAAATGGACGGCGAACACTGAAGCTTTCTTT. Translated, it gives CASSYGKWTANTEAFF.

This chain uses TRBV27 with TRBJ2-1, with 8 bases identical to TRBD1. V shed 7 bases, J shed 0 bases, and the junction held 20 bases outside the gene matches. Germline V gene sequence: CDR1 MNHEY, CDR2 SMNVEV (reference sequence). This CDR3 is built from 20 residues. CDR3 sequence (DNA): TGTGCCAGCACGCTTAGGACAGGGCATCGCATTATGAGCTCCTACAATGAGCAGTTCTTC. This sequence encodes CASTLRTGHRIMSSYNEQFF.

The chain is built from TRBV6-5 and TRBJ2-1, with D perhaps TRBD2 (6 bases). This CDR3 has 14 amino acids. CDR1 MNHEY and CDR2 SVGAGI come from the germline V gene. V lost 7 bases, J lost 4 bases, and 14 bases lay in between. The CDR3 region has the DNA TGTGCCAGCAATACGGGAGTCTCATACAATGAGCAGTTCTTC. Protein: CASNTGVSYNEQFF.

The rearrangement joins TRBV4-1 to TRBJ2-1; 12 bases are shared with TRBD2. Germline CDR1 and CDR2: MGHRA and YSYEKL. V lost 3 bases and J lost 9; bases outside the gene matches: 9. The CDR3 sequence is 16 residues long. This CDR3 is CASSHPTSGGSIEQFF. The CDR3 DNA is TGCGCCAGCAGCCACCCCACTAGCGGGGGGTCGATTGAGCAGTTCTTC.

The rearrangement uses TRBV13 and TRBJ2-7; TRBD2 matches at 10 bases. This CDR3 contains 15 residues. The ends lost 5 bases at V and 3 bases at J; junction bases unmatched: 7. Germline assignment: CDR1 PRHDT and CDR2 FYEKMQ (reference sequence). The CDR3 bases are TGTGCCAGCAGCCTGGGGGGACTAGCGAGCTACGAGCAGTACTTC. This encodes CASSLGGLASYEQYF.

The rearrangement uses TRBV6-1 and TRBJ1-4, with D perhaps TRBD1 (6 bases). Deletions cut 5 bases from V and 0 bases from J, with 10 bases between. This CDR3 spans 15 amino acids. Germline assignment: CDR1 MNHNS and CDR2 SASEGT. The CDR3 reads CASSKTGPTNEKLFF. The CDR3 coding sequence is TGTGCCAGCAGTAAAACAGGGCCAACTAATGAAAAACTGTTTTTT.

This rearrangement joins TRBV4-1 to TRBJ2-3, with 8 bases identical to TRBD2. The ends lost 4 bases at V and 4 bases at J; junction bases unmatched: 10. The germline gives CDR1 MGHRA, CDR2 YSYEKL. The CDR3 runs 16 residues. The CDR3 DNA reads TGCGCCAGCAGCCGAGAAGGCGGGAGGTTCTCAGATACGCAGTATTTT. It codes for CASSREGGRFSDTQYF.

This clone was found a few times. V and J are TRBV10-3 and TRBJ2-7; no clear D gene. CDR3 size: 15 residues. Germline assignment: CDR1 ENHRY and CDR2 SYGVKD. V was cut by 0 bases and J by 2 bases, with 11 bases left in between. The CDR3 coding sequence is TGTGCCATCAGTGAGTCGAGTCAGGCAACCTACGAGCAGTACTTC. Its protein product is CAISESSQATYEQYF.

The chain carries TRBV18 and TRBJ2-1; 9 bases are shared with TRBD1. Germline CDR1 and CDR2: KGHSH and LQKENI. V was pared by 3 bases and J by 13 bases, with 4 bases of the junction left unmatched. CDR3 length equals 12 residues. The CDR3 DNA sequence: TGTGCCAGCTCACCTGACAGGGGGAGTCAGTTCTTC. Translation: CASSPDRGSQFF.

The J gene is TRBJ2-3, the V gene TRBV6-4, with TRBD2 as a possible D gene (6 bases). The CDR3 has 15 residues. Per the germline V gene, CDR1 is MRHNA and CDR2 is SNTAGT. With 7 bases removed from V and 3 bases from J, the gap between germline ends came to 17 bases. The CDR3 region is CASKSGGRFTDTQYF. As DNA, the CDR3 is TGTGCCAGCAAGTCCGGTGGGAGGTTTACAGATACGCAGTATTTT.

This clone came up a few times. This chain connects TRBV19 to TRBJ1-1; D is possibly TRBD1 (5 bases). The CDR3 loop spans 12 amino acids. Germline-derived CDR1 and CDR2 are LNHDA and SQIVND (reference sequence). Trimming removed 3 bases at V and 6 bases at J, with 8 bases between. CDR3 nucleotides: TGTGCCAGTAGTATTAGGGGCGCTGAAGCTTTCTTT. Its protein product is CASSIRGAEAFF.